This TCR beta chain appears in the sequencing data of a study of T cell responses to AZD1222 COVID-19 vaccine. Study results and limitations: Spike-specific TCR breadth and depth grew following two AZD1222 doses. Donor demographics were predominantly white British with a female majority; clonal diversity may be underestimated.

Repertoires were generated with immunoSEQ multiplex PCR, while TCRdb's copy carries only in-frame clones and drops some. The sample shows about 140,000 clones, 92% of them seen only once. A remark on this clone: Its target is unknown.

The V and J ends lost 6 bases and 0 bases, in that order; junction bases with no gene match: 2. Germline assignment: CDR1 SQVTM and CDR2 ANQGSEA. This CDR3 spans 13 amino acids. The sample in question was peripheral blood, obtained on day 0 of AZD1222 vaccination. The rearrangement uses TRBV29-1 and TRBJ1-2; 9 bases line up with TRBD1. This receptor was identified in an adult in good health. The DNA of the CDR3 is TGCAGCGTGGGACAGGGCCCTAACTATGGCTACACCTTC. Amino acid sequence: CSVGQGPNYGYTF.